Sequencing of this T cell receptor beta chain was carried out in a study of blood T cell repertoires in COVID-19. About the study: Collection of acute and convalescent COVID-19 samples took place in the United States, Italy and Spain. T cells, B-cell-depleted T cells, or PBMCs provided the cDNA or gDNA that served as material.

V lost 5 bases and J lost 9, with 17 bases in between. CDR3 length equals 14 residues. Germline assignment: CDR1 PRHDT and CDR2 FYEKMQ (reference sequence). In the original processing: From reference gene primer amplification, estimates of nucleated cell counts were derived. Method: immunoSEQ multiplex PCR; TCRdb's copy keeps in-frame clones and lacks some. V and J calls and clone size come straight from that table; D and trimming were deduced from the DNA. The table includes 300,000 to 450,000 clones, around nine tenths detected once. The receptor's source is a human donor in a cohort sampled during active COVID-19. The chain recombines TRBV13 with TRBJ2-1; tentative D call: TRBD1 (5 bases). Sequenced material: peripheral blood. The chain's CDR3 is CASSRLTQGGEQFF. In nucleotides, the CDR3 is TGTGCCAGCAGCCGGCTGACCCAGGGCGGTGAGCAGTTCTTC.